Sequencing of this T cell receptor (beta chain) was carried out in a study of T cell responses to AZD1222 COVID-19 vaccine. TCRdb keeps only in-frame clones here, not all; method: immunoSEQ multiplex PCR. The table shows approximately 120,000 clones, with approximately 86% occurring only once. This CDR3 spans 14 amino acids. Germline loops: CDR1 MNHNY, CDR2 SVGAGI (reference sequence). The germline V and J ends were trimmed by 10 bases and 1 base, with 14 bases remaining between them. The chain employs TRBV6-6 and TRBJ1-5, with D tentatively TRBD1 (5 bases). The material was peripheral blood, obtained on day 0 of AZD1222 vaccination. The clonotype comes from an adult in good health. Here the CDR3 reads CATSRDGSNQPQHF. The CDR3 DNA reads as TGTGCCACCAGCAGGGACGGGAGCAATCAGCCCCAGCATTTT.